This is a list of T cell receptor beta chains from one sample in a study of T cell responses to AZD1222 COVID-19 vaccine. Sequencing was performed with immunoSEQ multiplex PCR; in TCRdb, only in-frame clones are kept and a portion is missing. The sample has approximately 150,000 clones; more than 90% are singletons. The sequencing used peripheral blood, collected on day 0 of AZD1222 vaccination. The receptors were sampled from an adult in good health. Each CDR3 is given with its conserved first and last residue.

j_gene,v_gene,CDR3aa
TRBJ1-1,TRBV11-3,CASSELGGVGTEAFF
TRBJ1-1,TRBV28,CASIPGAWNTEAFF
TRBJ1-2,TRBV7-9,CASSFDTDYGYTF
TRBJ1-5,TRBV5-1,CASSPEAGKVQPQHF
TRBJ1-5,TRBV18,CASSLGQTNQPQHF
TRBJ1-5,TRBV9,CASRQLGRDGPPWLRSNQPQHF
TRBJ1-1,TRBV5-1,CASSLGASEAFF
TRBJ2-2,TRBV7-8,CAGIGTSGAGPGELFF
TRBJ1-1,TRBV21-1,CASSRLQGANTEAFF
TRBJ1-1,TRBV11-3,CASSYTGAGKNTEAFF
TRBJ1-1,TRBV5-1,CASSLGTGWGTEAFF
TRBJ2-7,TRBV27,CASSPGSTYEQYF
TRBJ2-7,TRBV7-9,CASSLETRSRAEQYF
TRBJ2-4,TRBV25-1,CASSESGVKGIQYF
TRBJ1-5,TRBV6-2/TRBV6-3,CASSYSTWTDLNQPQHF
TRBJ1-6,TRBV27,CASSRNSRMSSYNSPLHF
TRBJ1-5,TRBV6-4,CATTEGDITTSSNQPQHF
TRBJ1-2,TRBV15,CATSVGNYGYTF
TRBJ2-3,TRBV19,CASSMGLVTDTQYF
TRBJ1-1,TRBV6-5,CATLARDGRLEAFF
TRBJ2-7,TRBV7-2,CASSFTGTGVYEQYF
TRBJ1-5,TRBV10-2,CASRNLGVGQPQHF
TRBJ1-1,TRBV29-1,CSVEDPSTGGGTEAFF
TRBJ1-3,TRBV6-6,CASSSKQGIWNTIYF
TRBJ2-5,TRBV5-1,CASSSDRGETQYF